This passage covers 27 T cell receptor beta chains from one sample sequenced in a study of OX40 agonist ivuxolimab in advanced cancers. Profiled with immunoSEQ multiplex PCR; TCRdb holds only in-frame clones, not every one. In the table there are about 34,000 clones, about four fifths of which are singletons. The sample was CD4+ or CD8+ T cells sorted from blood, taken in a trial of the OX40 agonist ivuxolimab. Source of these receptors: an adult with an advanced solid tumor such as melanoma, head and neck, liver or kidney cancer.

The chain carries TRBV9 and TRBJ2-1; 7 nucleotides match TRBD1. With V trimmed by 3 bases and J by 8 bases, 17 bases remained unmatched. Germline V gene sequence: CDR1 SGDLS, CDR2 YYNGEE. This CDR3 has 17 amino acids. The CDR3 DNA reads TGTGCCAGCAGCGCTATGAGCGGACAGGTAAAGTTTCATGAGCAGTTCTTC. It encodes CASSAMSGQVKFHEQFF.

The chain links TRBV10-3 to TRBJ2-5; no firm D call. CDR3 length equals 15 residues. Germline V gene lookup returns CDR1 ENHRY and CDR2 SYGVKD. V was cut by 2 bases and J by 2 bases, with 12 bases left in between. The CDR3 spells CAISEGIGEQETQYF. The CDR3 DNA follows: TGTGCCATCAGTGAGGGAATTGGTGAACAAGAGACCCAGTACTTC.

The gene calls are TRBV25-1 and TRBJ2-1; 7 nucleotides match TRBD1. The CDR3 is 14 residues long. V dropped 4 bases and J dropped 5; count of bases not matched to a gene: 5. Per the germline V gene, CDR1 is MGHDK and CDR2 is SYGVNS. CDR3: CASSGRQGHNEQFF. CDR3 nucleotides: TGTGCCAGCAGTGGGAGACAGGGACACAATGAGCAGTTCTTC.

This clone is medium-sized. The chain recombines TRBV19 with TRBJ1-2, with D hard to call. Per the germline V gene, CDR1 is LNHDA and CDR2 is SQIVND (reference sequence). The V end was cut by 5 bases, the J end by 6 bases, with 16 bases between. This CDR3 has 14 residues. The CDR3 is CASSDTGRPHGYTF. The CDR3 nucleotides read TGTGCCAGTAGTGATACCGGACGACCCCATGGCTACACCTTC.

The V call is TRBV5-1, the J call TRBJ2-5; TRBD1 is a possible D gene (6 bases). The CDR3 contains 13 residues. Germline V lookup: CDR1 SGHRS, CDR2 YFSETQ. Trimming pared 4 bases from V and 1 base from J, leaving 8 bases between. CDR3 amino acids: CASSPDSQETQYF. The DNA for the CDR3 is TGCGCCAGCAGCCCGGACAGCCAAGAGACCCAGTACTTC.

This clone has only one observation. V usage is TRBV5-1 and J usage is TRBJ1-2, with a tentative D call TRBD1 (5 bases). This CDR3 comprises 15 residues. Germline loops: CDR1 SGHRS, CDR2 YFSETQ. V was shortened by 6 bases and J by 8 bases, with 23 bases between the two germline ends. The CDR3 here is CASTPGGAALGGYTF. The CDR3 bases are TGCGCCAGCACCCCCGGCGGGGCGGCCTTGGGAGGCTACACCTTC.

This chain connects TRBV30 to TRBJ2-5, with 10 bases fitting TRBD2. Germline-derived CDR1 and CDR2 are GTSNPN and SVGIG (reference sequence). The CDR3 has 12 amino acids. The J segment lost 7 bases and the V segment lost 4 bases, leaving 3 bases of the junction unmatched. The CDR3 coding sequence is TGTGCCTGGACTAGCGGGAGAGGGACCCAGTACTTC. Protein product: CAWTSGRGTQYF.

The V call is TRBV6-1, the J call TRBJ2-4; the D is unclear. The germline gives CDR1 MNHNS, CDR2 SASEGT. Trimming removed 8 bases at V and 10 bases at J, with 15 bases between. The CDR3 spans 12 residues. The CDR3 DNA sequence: TGTGCCAGCTCGGTGGAAATAAGAATTCAGTACTTC. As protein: CASSVEIRIQYF.

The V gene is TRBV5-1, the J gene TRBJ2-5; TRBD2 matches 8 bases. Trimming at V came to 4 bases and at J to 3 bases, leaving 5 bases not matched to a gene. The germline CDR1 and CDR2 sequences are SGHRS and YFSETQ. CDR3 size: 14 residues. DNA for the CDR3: TGCGCCAGCAGCAGAGCGGGGGATAAAGAGACCCAGTACTTC. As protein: CASSRAGDKETQYF.

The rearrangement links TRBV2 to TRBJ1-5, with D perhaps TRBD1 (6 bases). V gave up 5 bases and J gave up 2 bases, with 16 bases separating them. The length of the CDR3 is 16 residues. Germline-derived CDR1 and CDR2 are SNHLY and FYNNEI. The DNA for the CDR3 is TGTGCCAGCAGTATAAACGGGGACAACGGCAATCAGCCCCAGCATTTT. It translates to CASSINGDNGNQPQHF.

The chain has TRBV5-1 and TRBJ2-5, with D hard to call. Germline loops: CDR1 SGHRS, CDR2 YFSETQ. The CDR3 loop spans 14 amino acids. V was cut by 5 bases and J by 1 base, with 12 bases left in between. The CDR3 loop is CASREASTQETQYF. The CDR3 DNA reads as TGCGCCAGCAGAGAGGCCTCGACCCAAGAGACCCAGTACTTC.

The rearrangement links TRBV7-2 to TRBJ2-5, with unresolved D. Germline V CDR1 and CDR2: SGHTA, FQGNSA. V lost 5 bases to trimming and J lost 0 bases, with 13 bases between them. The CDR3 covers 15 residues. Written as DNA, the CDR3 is TGTGCCAGCAGCCCCGTGTCCGCCTACCAAGAGACCCAGTACTTC. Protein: CASSPVSAYQETQYF. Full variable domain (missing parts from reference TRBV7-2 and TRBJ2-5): GAGVSQSPSNKVTEKGKDVELRCDPISGHTALYWYRQSLGQGLEFLIYFQGNSAPDKSGLPSDRFSAERTGGSVSTLTIQRTQQEDSAVYLCASSPVSAYQETQYFGPGTRLLVL.

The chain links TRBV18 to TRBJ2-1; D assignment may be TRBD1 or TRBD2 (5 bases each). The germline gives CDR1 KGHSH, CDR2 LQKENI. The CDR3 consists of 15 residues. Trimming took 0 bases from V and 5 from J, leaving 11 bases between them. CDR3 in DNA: TGTGCCAGCTCACCACCGGGGACCCCACACAATGAGCAGTTCTTC. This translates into CASSPPGTPHNEQFF.

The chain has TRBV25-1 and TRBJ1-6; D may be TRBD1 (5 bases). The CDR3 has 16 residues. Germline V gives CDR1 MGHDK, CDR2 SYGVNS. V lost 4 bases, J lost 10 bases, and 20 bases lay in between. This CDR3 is CASSVPPGGEGSPLHF. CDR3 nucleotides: TGTGCCAGCAGTGTCCCCCCCGGGGGTGAGGGATCACCCCTCCACTTT.

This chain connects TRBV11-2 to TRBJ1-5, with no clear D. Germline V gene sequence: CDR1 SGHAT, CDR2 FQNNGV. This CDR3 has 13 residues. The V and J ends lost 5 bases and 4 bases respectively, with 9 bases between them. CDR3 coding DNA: TGTGCCAGCAGCCCCAGAGTTAATCAGCCCCAGCATTTT. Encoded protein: CASSPRVNQPQHF.

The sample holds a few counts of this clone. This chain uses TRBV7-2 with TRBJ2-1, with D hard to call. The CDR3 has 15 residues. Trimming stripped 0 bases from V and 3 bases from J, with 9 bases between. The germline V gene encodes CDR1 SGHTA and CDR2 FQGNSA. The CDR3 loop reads CASSLALSNYNEQFF. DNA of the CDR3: TGTGCCAGCAGCTTAGCCCTTAGCAACTACAATGAGCAGTTCTTC.

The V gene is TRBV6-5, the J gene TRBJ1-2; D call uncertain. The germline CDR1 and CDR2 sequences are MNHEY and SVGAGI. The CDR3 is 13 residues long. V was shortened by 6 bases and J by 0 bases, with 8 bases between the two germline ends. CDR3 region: CASSAGTNYGYTF. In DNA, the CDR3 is TGTGCCAGCAGCGCCGGGACTAACTATGGCTACACCTTC.

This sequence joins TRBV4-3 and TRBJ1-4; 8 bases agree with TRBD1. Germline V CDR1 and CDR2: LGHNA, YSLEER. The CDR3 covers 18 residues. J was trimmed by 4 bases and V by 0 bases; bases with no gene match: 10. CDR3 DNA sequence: TGCGCCAGCAGCCAAGATCGTCACAGGGGGTATGGTAATGAAAAACTGTTTTTT. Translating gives CASSQDRHRGYGNEKLFF.

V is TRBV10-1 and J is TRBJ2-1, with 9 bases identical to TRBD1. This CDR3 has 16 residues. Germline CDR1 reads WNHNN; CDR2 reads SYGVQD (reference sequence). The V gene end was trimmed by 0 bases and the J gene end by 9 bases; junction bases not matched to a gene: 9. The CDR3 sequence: CASSESDKGQGIEQFF. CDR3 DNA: TGCGCCAGCAGTGAGTCGGATAAAGGACAGGGGATTGAGCAGTTCTTC.

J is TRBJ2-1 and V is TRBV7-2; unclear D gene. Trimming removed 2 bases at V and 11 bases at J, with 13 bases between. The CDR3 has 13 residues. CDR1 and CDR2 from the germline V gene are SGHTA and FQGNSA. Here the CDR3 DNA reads TGTGCCAGCAGCTTATCGGCTGAGACCAAGCAGTTCTTC. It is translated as CASSLSAETKQFF.

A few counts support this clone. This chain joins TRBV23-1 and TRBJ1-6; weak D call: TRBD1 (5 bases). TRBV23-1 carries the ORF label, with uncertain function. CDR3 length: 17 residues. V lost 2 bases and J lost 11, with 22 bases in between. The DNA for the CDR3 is TGCGCCAGCAGTCAAAGAGCGGGACGTAAGATAGGGACACCCCTCCACTTT. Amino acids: CASSQRAGRKIGTPLHF.

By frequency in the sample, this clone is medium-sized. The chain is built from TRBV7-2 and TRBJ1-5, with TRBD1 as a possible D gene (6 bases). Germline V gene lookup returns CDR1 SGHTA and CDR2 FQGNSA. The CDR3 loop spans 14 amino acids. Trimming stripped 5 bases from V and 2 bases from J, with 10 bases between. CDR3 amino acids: CASSPGVGNQPQHF. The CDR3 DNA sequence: TGTGCCAGCAGCCCAGGGGTGGGCAATCAGCCCCAGCATTTT.

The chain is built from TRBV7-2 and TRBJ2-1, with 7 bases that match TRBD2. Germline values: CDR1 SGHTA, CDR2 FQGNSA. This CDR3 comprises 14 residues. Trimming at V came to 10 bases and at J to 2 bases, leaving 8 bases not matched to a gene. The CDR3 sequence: CATAGEPPYNEQFF. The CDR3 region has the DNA TGTGCCACGGCGGGGGAGCCTCCCTACAATGAGCAGTTCTTC.

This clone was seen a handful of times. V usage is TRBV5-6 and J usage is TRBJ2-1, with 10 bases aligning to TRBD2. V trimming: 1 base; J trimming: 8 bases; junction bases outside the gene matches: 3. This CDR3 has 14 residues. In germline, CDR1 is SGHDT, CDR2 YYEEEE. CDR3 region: CASSLTSGNYEQFF. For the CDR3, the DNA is TGTGCCAGCAGCTTGACTAGCGGGAATTATGAGCAGTTCTTC.

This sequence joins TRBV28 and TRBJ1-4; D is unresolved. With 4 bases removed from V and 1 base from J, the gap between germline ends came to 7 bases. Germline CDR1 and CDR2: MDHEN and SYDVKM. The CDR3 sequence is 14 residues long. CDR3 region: CASSSHGTNEKLFF. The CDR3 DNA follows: TGTGCCAGCAGTTCCCATGGAACTAATGAAAAACTGTTTTTT.

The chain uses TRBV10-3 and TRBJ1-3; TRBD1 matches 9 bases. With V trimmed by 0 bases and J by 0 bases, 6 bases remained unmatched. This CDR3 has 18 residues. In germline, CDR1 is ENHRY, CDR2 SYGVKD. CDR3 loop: CAISESGTGIRSGNTIYF. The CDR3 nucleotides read TGTGCCATCAGTGAGTCAGGGACAGGGATACGCTCTGGAAACACCATATATTTT.

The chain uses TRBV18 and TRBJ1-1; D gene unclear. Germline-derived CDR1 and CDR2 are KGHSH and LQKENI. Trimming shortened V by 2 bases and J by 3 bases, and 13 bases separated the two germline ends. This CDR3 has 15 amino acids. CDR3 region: CASSPIPLRDTEAFF. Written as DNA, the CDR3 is TGTGCCAGCTCACCAATACCTCTTAGGGACACTGAAGCTTTCTTT. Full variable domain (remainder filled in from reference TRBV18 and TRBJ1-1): NAGVMQNPRHLVRRRGQEARLRCSPMKGHSHVYWYRQLPEEGLKFMVYLQKENIIDESGMPKERFSAEFPKEGPSILRIQQVVRGDSAAYFCASSPIPLRDTEAFFGQGTRLTVV.